Listed here are 23 T cell receptor beta chains from one sample, sequenced in a study of technical replicates of blood from a few donors. Sequencing used immunoSEQ multiplex PCR; TCRdb keeps in-frame clones, though not all of them. The table shows about 56,000 clones, with 80% to 95% occurring only once. The source material was PBMCs. Receptors originate from a human donor in good health. Some clones in this sample may be carry-over from other donors' samples.

V usage is TRBV5-4 and J usage is TRBJ1-1; 9 bases agree with TRBD1. CDR3 length equals 15 residues. The V and J ends lost 3 bases and 1 base, in that order; junction bases with no gene match: 4. Germline CDR1 reads SGHNT; CDR2 reads YYREEE (reference sequence). CDR3 region: CASSSGQGRNTEAFF. CDR3 in DNA: TGTGCCAGCAGCTCGGGACAGGGCCGGAACACTGAAGCTTTCTTT.

The chain employs TRBV6-4 and TRBJ2-1, with 8 bases identical to TRBD2. Germline loops: CDR1 MRHNA, CDR2 SNTAGT. The ends lost 4 bases at V and 9 bases at J; junction bases unmatched: 11. The CDR3 is 15 residues long. The CDR3 sequence: CASSAGAGSGGEQFF. The CDR3 nucleotides are TGTGCCAGCAGTGCCGGGGCGGGAAGCGGGGGTGAGCAGTTCTTC.

V is TRBV21-1 and J is TRBJ2-2; TRBD1, the table's D call, was not compared with the DNA. TRBV21-1 has pseudogene status. The CDR3 loop spans 14 amino acids. CDR3 protein: CGARQGRGTGELFF. In DNA, the CDR3 is TGTGGGGCGAGACAGGGACGGGGCACCGGGGAGCTGTTTTTT.

The chain joins TRBV11-1 to TRBJ2-3; D is possibly TRBD2 (5 bases). CDR3 size: 15 residues. Germline V gives CDR1 SGHAT, CDR2 FQDESV (reference sequence). V lost 5 bases and J 3 bases, leaving 15 bases between the germline ends. CDR3 coding DNA: TGTGCCAGCAGCCAAGAGGGTATGGGAACAGATACGCAGTATTTT. Its protein is CASSQEGMGTDTQYF.

The count of this clone is one. This chain uses TRBV9 with TRBJ2-7, with TRBD1 as a possible D gene (5 bases). Trimming pared 4 bases from V and 0 bases from J, leaving 14 bases between. Germline CDR1 SGDLS, CDR2 YYNGEE. The CDR3 length is 15 residues. The CDR3 loop reads CASSPQTEVSYEQYF. The CDR3 region has the DNA TGTGCCAGCAGCCCCCAGACAGAAGTCTCCTACGAGCAGTACTTC.

The CDR3 region is CASSLGRGADTQYF. The CDR3 bases are TGTGCCAGCAGCTTAGGTAGGGGTGCAGATACGCAGTATTTT. The chain combines TRBV7-6 with TRBJ2-3; TRBD1 might be the D (5 bases). The V and J ends lost 1 base and 4 bases respectively, with 9 bases between them. The germline gives CDR1 SGHVS, CDR2 FNYEAQ. This CDR3 spans 14 amino acids. Together with reference TRBV7-6 and TRBJ2-3, the CDR3 gives the full variable domain: GAGVSQSPRYKVTKRGQDVALRCDPISGHVSLYWYRQALGQGPEFLTYFNYEAQQDKSGLPNDRFSAERPEGSISTLTIQRTEQRDSAMYRCASSLGRGADTQYFGPGTRLTVL.

The V call is TRBV19, the J call TRBJ2-1; D gene uncertain. CDR3 length: 14 amino acids. CDR1 is LNHDA and CDR2 is SQIVND in the germline V gene (reference sequence). The CDR3 is CAQPWSPEYNEQFF. In DNA form, the CDR3 reads TGTGCGCAACCCTGGAGTCCTGAATACAATGAGCAGTTCTTC.

This chain uses TRBV7-9 with TRBJ1-2; the D gene is possibly TRBD1 (5 bases). The V end was cut by 1 base, the J end by 4 bases, with 10 bases between. The CDR3 is 14 amino acids. The germline V gene has CDR1 SEHNR and CDR2 FQNEAQ (reference sequence). The CDR3 DNA follows: TGTGCCAGCAGCTTAGAGCAAGGGGTCTATGGCTACACCTTC. Translated, it gives CASSLEQGVYGYTF.

This clone turned up a few times. This chain links TRBV2 with TRBJ1-2; 9 nucleotides match TRBD1. CDR3 length: 15 residues. Trimming took 1 base from V and 3 from J; bases not matched to a gene: 3. Germline loops: CDR1 SNHLY, CDR2 FYNNEI. CDR3 amino acids: CASSEGGQGYYGYTF. As DNA, the CDR3 is TGTGCCAGCAGTGAAGGGGGACAGGGCTACTATGGCTACACCTTC.

The chain has TRBV4-3 and TRBJ1-4; D is unresolved. Trimming removed 5 bases from V and 11 bases from J, with 9 bases in between. This CDR3 is 11 amino acids long. Germline CDR1 LGHNA, CDR2 YSLEER. The CDR3: CASSSEGKLFF. As DNA, the CDR3 is TGCGCCAGCAGCAGTGAGGGCAAACTGTTTTTT.

This rearrangement joins TRBV4-2 to TRBJ2-7; tentatively, D is TRBD1 (6 bases). Trimming removed 0 bases from V and 2 bases from J, with 14 bases in between. The CDR3 runs to 16 residues. The germline gives CDR1 LGHNA, CDR2 YNFKEQ. This CDR3 is CASSQDEGDKTYEQYF. The CDR3 bases are TGTGCCAGCAGCCAAGACGAGGGGGACAAGACCTACGAGCAGTACTTC.

The chain couples TRBV11-2 to TRBJ1-4; tentatively, D is TRBD1 (5 bases). The germline V and J ends were trimmed by 5 bases and 8 bases, with 9 bases remaining between them. This CDR3 has 12 residues. Germline CDR1 is SGHAT and CDR2 is FQNNGV. CDR3 protein: CASSGRGEKLFF. The CDR3 bases are TGTGCCAGCAGCGGTCGGGGGGAAAAACTGTTTTTT.

The V and J genes are TRBV7-2 and TRBJ2-5; D might be TRBD2 (5 bases). V was shortened by 2 bases and J by 2 bases, with 9 bases between the two germline ends. Germline CDR1 and CDR2: SGHTA and FQGNSA. The CDR3 extends over 14 amino acids. CDR3 amino acids: CASSLRRVQETQYF. CDR3 nucleotides: TGTGCCAGCAGCTTACGGCGGGTGCAAGAGACCCAGTACTTC. The variable domain in full, with the rest retrieved from reference TRBV7-2 and TRBJ2-5, is GAGVSQSPSNKVTEKGKDVELRCDPISGHTALYWYRQSLGQGLEFLIYFQGNSAPDKSGLPSDRFSAERTGGSVSTLTIQRTQQEDSAVYLCASSLRRVQETQYFGPGTRLLVL.

In DNA form, the CDR3 reads TGTGCCACCAGCAGAGGACAGTACACTGAAGCTTTCTTT. Translation: CATSRGQYTEAFF. The chain recombines TRBV15 with TRBJ1-1, with a tentative D call TRBD1 (5 bases). With 1 base removed from V and 3 bases from J, the gap between germline ends came to 6 bases. This CDR3 contains 13 residues. CDR1 LNHNV and CDR2 YYDKDF come from the germline V gene (reference sequence). The full variable domain, completed using reference TRBV15 and TRBJ1-1, is DAMVIQNPRYQVTQFGKPVTLSCSQTLNHNVMYWYQQKSSQAPKLLFHYYDKDFNNEADTPDNFQSRRPNTSFCFLDIRSPGLGDTAMYLCATSRGQYTEAFFGQGTRLTVV.

This chain connects TRBV7-9 to TRBJ1-5; 9 nucleotides match TRBD1. V lost 4 bases, J lost 0 bases, and 7 bases stayed unmatched. The CDR3 is made up of 17 amino acids. The germline gives CDR1 SEHNR, CDR2 FQNEAQ (reference sequence). DNA of the CDR3: TGTGCCAGCAGCTCGACAGGGGGTTCCTATAGCAATCAGCCCCAGCATTTT. Translation: CASSSTGGSYSNQPQHF.

The J gene is TRBJ2-7, the V gene TRBV7-2, with a possible D match to TRBD2 (6 bases). The CDR3 has 15 amino acids. V was clipped by 2 bases and J by 3 bases, with 14 bases between them. Germline V gene sequence: CDR1 SGHTA, CDR2 FQGNSA. This CDR3 is CASSLSSGGDYEQYF. CDR3 DNA: TGTGCCAGCAGCTTAAGTTCCGGGGGAGACTACGAGCAGTACTTC.

The chain is built from TRBV9 and TRBJ1-1; weak D call: TRBD1 (5 bases). Deletions cut 4 bases from V and 4 bases from J, with 14 bases between. This CDR3 has 14 amino acids. Germline V CDR1 and CDR2: SGDLS, YYNGEE. As DNA, the CDR3 is TGTGCCAGCAGCCCCCAGCTGGGGGGCACTGAAGCTTTCTTT. It is translated as CASSPQLGGTEAFF.

This chain links TRBV7-2 with TRBJ2-1; TRBD1 might be the D (5 bases). CDR1 and CDR2 from the germline V gene are SGHTA and FQGNSA. V lost 1 base and J lost 5, with 6 bases in between. The CDR3 length is 13 residues. Written as DNA, the CDR3 is TGTGCCAGCAGCTTAGGGACAAACAATGAGCAGTTCTTC. This gives the protein CASSLGTNNEQFF. Looking up the rest from reference TRBV7-2 and TRBJ2-1 gives the full variable domain: GAGVSQSPSNKVTEKGKDVELRCDPISGHTALYWYRQSLGQGLEFLIYFQGNSAPDKSGLPSDRFSAERTGGSVSTLTIQRTQQEDSAVYLCASSLGTNNEQFFGPGTRLTVL.

This rearrangement joins TRBV6-1 to TRBJ2-7, with 8 nucleotides matching TRBD1. The CDR3 totals 12 residues. Germline V gives CDR1 MNHNS, CDR2 SASEGT. Trimming cost V 7 bases and J 5 bases; bases outside gene matches: 4. For the CDR3, the DNA is TGTGCCAGCACAAGACAGGGGCACGAGCAGTACTTC. Protein product: CASTRQGHEQYF.

The V call is TRBV14, the J call TRBJ1-4; D gene ambiguous. V shed 0 bases and J shed 0 bases, with 14 bases lying between them. CDR1 is SGHDN and CDR2 is FVKESK in the germline V gene. The length of the CDR3 is 18 residues. CDR3 sequence (DNA): TGTGCCAGCAGCCAAGAGTTCCCCCTCTTCTCAACTAATGAAAAACTGTTTTTT. Its translation: CASSQEFPLFSTNEKLFF.

The chain is built from TRBV27 and TRBJ2-7; D call uncertain. Looked up from germline, CDR1 is MNHEY and CDR2 is SMNVEV (reference sequence). CDR3 length: 13 amino acids. Trimming pared 5 bases from V and 2 bases from J, leaving 10 bases between. The CDR3 loop is CASSRRVAYEQYF. The CDR3 DNA reads TGTGCCAGCAGTAGACGGGTGGCCTACGAGCAGTACTTC.

This chain joins TRBV10-3 and TRBJ1-2; TRBD1 matches at 10 bases. Germline V gene sequence: CDR1 ENHRY, CDR2 SYGVKD. The CDR3 length is 15 residues. The V and J ends lost 4 bases and 4 bases, in that order; junction bases with no gene match: 6. The CDR3 is CAISGQTGGGYGYTF. DNA for the CDR3: TGTGCCATCAGTGGTCAGACAGGGGGCGGCTATGGCTACACCTTC.

J is TRBJ2-3 and V is TRBV5-1; 12 bases fit TRBD2. The CDR3 consists of 16 residues. The germline gives CDR1 SGHRS, CDR2 YFSETQ. J gave up 2 bases and V 4 bases, and 5 bases lay outside the gene matches. The CDR3 loop is CASSHGLAGTTDTQYF. CDR3 in DNA: TGCGCCAGCAGCCACGGACTAGCGGGGACCACAGATACGCAGTATTTT.